This T cell receptor (beta chain) was recorded in a study of cytomegalovirus exposure and HLA in healthy donors. For the study at large: Prior work identified some 120 million unique TCR beta sequences in about 179 million T cells.

V gave up 0 bases and J gave up 1 base, with 12 bases separating them. Germline loops: CDR1 LGHNA, CDR2 YNFKEQ. CDR3 length: 17 amino acids. The study's findings and limits: Productive rates of about 87% or about 30% were seen for most TCR beta V segments in an earlier analysis.

Turning to this clone: Its antigen is unidentified.

The PCR used 60 Vbeta and 13 Jbeta primers. The assay was immunoSEQ multiplex PCR, and TCRdb's table has in-frame clones only and misses some. The sample includes 130,000 or so clones, about two thirds of them seen just once. This receptor was identified in a woman between 40 and 50 years old in good health and CMV-seronegative. The chain couples TRBV4-2 to TRBJ2-2; D might be TRBD1 (5 bases). The sample was PBMCs. The CDR3 coding sequence is TGTGCCAGCAGCCAAGATCACAGCCAGGGGAACACCGGGGAGCTGTTTTTT. It codes for CASSQDHSQGNTGELFF.